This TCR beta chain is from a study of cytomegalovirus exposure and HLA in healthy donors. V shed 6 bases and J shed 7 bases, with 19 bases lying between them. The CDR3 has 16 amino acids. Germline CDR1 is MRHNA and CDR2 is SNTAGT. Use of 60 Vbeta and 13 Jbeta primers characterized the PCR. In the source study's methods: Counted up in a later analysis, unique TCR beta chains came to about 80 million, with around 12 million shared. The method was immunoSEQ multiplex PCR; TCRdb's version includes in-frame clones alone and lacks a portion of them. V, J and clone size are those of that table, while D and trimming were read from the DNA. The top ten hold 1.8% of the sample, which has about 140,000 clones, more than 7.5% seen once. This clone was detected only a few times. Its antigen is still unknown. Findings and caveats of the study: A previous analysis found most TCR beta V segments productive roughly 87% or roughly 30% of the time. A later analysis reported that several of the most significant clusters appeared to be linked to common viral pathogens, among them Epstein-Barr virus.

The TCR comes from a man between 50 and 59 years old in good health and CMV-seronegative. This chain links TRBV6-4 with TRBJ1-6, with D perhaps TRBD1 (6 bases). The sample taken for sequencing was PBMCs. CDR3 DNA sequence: TGTGCCAGCAGCCCGGTGCGACCAGGGACAAATTCACCCCTCCACTTT. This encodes CASSPVRPGTNSPLHF.